These 13 T cell receptor beta chains were sequenced from one sample in a study of shared clonotypes between healthy human individuals. Profiled with immunoSEQ multiplex PCR; TCRdb holds only in-frame clones, not every one. The sample lists about 2.3 million clones, approximately 93% occurring once. The sequenced sample consisted of naive CD4+ T cells from PBMCs. Indicated subset: CD45RA+ positively selected. The source is a young man in good health. Some clones in this sample may be carry-over from other donors' samples.

The V call is TRBV7-9, the J call TRBJ2-7, with D unclear. CDR1 is SEHNR, CDR2 FQNEAQ, per germline (reference sequence). The CDR3 totals 12 residues. Trimming took 5 bases from V and 3 from J, leaving 8 bases between them. The CDR3 sequence is CASSPWDYEQYF. In DNA, the CDR3 is TGTGCCAGCAGCCCCTGGGACTACGAGCAGTACTTC.

The chain recombines TRBV7-2 with TRBJ2-7, with a tentative D call TRBD2 (5 bases). V dropped 6 bases and J dropped 3 bases, with 18 bases sitting between them. The CDR3 is made up of 15 amino acids. Germline-derived CDR1 and CDR2 are SGHTA and FQGNSA. The CDR3 DNA follows: TGTGCCAGCAGACAAGGACTCGACATTATCTACGAGCAGTACTTC. Translating it yields CASRQGLDIIYEQYF.

This clone occurred a few times. This chain uses TRBV10-3 with TRBJ1-4; the D is unclear. The germline gives CDR1 ENHRY, CDR2 SYGVKD. CDR3 length equals 13 residues. Trimming took 6 bases from V and 3 from J, leaving 8 bases between them. The CDR3 loop reads CAIRDGANEKLFF. As DNA, the CDR3 is TGTGCCATCAGGGACGGGGCTAATGAAAAACTGTTTTTT.

The chain combines TRBV6-1 with TRBJ1-5; TRBD1 might be the D (6 bases). Trimming cost V 3 bases and J 6 bases, with 15 bases left between them. CDR1 and CDR2 (germline): MNHNS, SASEGT. The CDR3 consists of 15 residues. CDR3 loop: CASSEPGAGGQPQHF. DNA of the CDR3: TGTGCCAGCAGTGAGCCAGGGGCCGGCGGTCAGCCCCAGCATTTT.

The chain uses TRBV28 and TRBJ1-2, with D uncertain. Per germline, CDR1 MDHEN and CDR2 SYDVKM. The CDR3 is made up of 13 amino acids. V was shortened by 5 bases and J by 7 bases, with 14 bases between the two germline ends. CDR3 in amino acids: CASSPNPAGGYTF. CDR3 DNA sequence: TGTGCCAGCAGTCCCAACCCGGCAGGTGGCTACACCTTC.

This chain joins TRBV4-2 and TRBJ2-1, with 11 bases matching TRBD2. V lost 4 bases and J lost 4; bases outside the gene matches: 6. This CDR3 region has 16 residues. Germline V gene data show CDR1 as LGHNA and CDR2 as YNFKEQ. The CDR3: CASSPPTSGRYNEQFF. The CDR3 DNA follows: TGTGCCAGCAGCCCGCCCACTAGCGGGAGATACAATGAGCAGTTCTTC.

A few counts support this clone. V is TRBV11-1 and J is TRBJ1-5; D not certain. The CDR3 is made up of 13 amino acids. The V gene's germline CDR1 is SGHAT and CDR2 FQDESV (reference sequence). V lost 2 bases, J lost 4 bases, and 6 bases lay in between. The CDR3, as DNA: TGTGCCAGCAGCTTAAGCCGGAATCAGCCCCAGCATTTT. This gives the protein CASSLSRNQPQHF. The variable domain in full, with the rest retrieved from reference TRBV11-1 and TRBJ1-5, is EAEVAQSPRYKITEKSQAVAFWCDPISGHATLYWYRQILGQGPELLVQFQDESVVDDSQLPKDRFSAERLKGVDSTLKIQPAELGDSAMYLCASSLSRNQPQHFGDGTRLSIL.

The chain has TRBV19 and TRBJ1-3, with 8 bases aligning to TRBD1. The CDR3 has 14 residues. The ends lost 6 bases at V and 2 bases at J; junction bases unmatched: 3. Per the germline V gene, CDR1 is LNHDA and CDR2 is SQIVND (reference sequence). The CDR3 region is CASRMDRAGNTIYF. In DNA, the CDR3 is TGTGCCAGTAGAATGGACAGGGCTGGAAACACCATATATTTT.

J is TRBJ1-1 and V is TRBV7-3; D is perhaps TRBD1 (6 bases). From germline, CDR1 is SGHTA and CDR2 FQGTGA. Trimming stripped 8 bases from V and 2 bases from J, with 15 bases between. This CDR3 is 14 amino acids long. The CDR3 nucleotides read TGTGCCAGCTCCTCCCAGGGGCTCAACACTGAAGCTTTCTTT. This gives the protein CASSSQGLNTEAFF.

The rearrangement joins TRBV5-1 to TRBJ2-1; 9 bases agree with TRBD2. CDR3 length: 14 amino acids. V lost 3 bases, J lost 8 bases, and 6 bases stayed unmatched. Per germline, CDR1 SGHRS and CDR2 YFSETQ. CDR3 in amino acids: CASSSVAGVDEQFF. For the CDR3, the DNA is TGCGCCAGCAGCTCGGTAGCGGGAGTCGATGAGCAGTTCTTC.

The chain is built from TRBV11-2 and TRBJ1-1; D uncertain. Germline CDR1 reads SGHAT; CDR2 reads FQNNGV. The CDR3 has 14 residues. V gave up 6 bases and J gave up 3 bases, with 14 bases separating them. CDR3 in amino acids: CASSRQVRYTEAFF. The CDR3 nucleotides are TGTGCCAGCAGTCGTCAGGTACGTTACACTGAAGCTTTCTTT.

The genes are TRBV18 and TRBJ1-5; TRBD1 matches at 8 bases. Germline CDR1 KGHSH, CDR2 LQKENI. The V gene end was trimmed by 3 bases and the J gene end by 4 bases; junction bases not matched to a gene: 11. The CDR3 has 17 amino acids. CDR3 sequence (DNA): TGTGCCAGCTCACCCAACAGGGGGGCCTCGGGGAATCAGCCCCAGCATTTT. Its protein product is CASSPNRGASGNQPQHF.

The J gene is TRBJ1-4, the V gene TRBV28; D ambiguous. The CDR3 runs 14 residues. Trimming pared 2 bases from V and 3 bases from J, leaving 7 bases between. Germline V gives CDR1 MDHEN, CDR2 SYDVKM. CDR3 loop: CASSLQAPNEKLFF. CDR3 coding DNA: TGTGCCAGCAGTTTACAGGCTCCTAATGAAAAACTGTTTTTT.